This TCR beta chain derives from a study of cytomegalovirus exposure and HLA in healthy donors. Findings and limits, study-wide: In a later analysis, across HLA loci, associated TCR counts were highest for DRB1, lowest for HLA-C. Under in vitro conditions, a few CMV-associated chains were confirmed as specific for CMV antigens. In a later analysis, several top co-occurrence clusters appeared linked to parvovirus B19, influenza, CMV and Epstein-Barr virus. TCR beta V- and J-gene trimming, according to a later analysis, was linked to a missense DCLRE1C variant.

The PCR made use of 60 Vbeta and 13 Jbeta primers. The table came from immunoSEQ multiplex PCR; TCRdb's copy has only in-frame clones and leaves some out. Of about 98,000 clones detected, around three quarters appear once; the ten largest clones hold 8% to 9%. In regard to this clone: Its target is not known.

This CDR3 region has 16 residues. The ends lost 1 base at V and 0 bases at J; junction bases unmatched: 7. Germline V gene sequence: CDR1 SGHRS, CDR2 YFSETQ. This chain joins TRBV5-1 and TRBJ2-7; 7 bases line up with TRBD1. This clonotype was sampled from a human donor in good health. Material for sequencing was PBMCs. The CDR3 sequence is CASSLSRQGISYEQYF. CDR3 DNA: TGCGCCAGCAGCTTGTCCCGACAGGGAATCTCCTACGAGCAGTACTTC.